This T cell receptor (beta chain) came from a study of lymphopenia after photon versus proton radiotherapy (dated by TCRdb to the late 2010s). With respect to the entire study: Photon and proton radiation therapy were compared by the study for their immunological effects in patients with gastrointestinal tumors who developed high-grade lymphopenia. The cohort comprised about 22 patients with gastrointestinal tumors who received either photon or proton therapy and then developed lymphopenia. The study aimed to characterize how the two radiation modalities differ in their impact on the immune system.

This clone was observed once. What antigen it recognizes has not been identified. No much larger clone exists at a distance of one base, and base qualities are not known. V and J are trimmed by 4 bases and 2 bases, and the gene matches miss 11 bases of the junction. Reading from cysteine to phenylalanine, the CDR3 counts 16 amino acids. Only the CDR3 part of the read is kept: 48 bases, read in frame from the first base. The CDR1 and CDR2 encoded by the germline V gene are SGDLS and YYNGEE. Receptor amplification or capture employed the immunoSEQ multiplex PCR assay. Alongside multiparametric flow cytometry, deep sequencing of rearranged TCR beta loci was used to profile the T cell repertoires. Drawn from immuneACCESS, this table holds only the in-frame rearrangements with V and J called that TCRdb kept. Clones are partly lost; checked studies trace under half to an unresolved V gene and leave the rest unexplained. Here the sample has roughly 45,000 clones; roughly 85% occur a single time. The ten largest account for approximately 2.1% of the sample.

The study at large found these results: During treatment, patients who received photon therapy lost naive T cells and TCR diversity and gained effector/memory populations, whereas patients who received proton therapy remained relatively stable. The survival association was assessed only in patients who died, and the authors presented better survival with proton therapy as a possibility rather than a demonstrated result. Across the cohort, among patients who died, a greater drop in TCR diversity after the nadir was inversely correlated with overall survival time. After the lymphocyte count nadir, repertoires from photon-treated patients showed oligoclonal expansion, particularly of CD8+ Temra cells, and this expansion drove the decline in diversity.

Sequencing was performed on peripheral blood, taken from a patient treated with photon-based radiotherapy. The rearranged chain carries TRBV9 and TRBJ2-5, and 7 bases in between align with TRBD2. The sequence came from a man aged 35 to 55 with gastric cancer. The CDR3 protein is CASSPTASGSQETQYF. In nucleotides, the sequence is TGTGCCAGCAGCCCAACGGCTAGCGGCTCACAAGAGACCCAGTACTTC.